This T cell receptor beta chain derives from a study of blood T cell repertoires in COVID-19. In the study overall: Researchers got acute and convalescent COVID-19 samples from the United States, Italy and Spain.

Comment on this clone: It may be a read error: a sequence one base away is much more abundant.

The CDR3 spans 15 residues. Trimming stripped 0 bases from V and 4 bases from J, with 12 bases between. Germline V gene data show CDR1 as LGHDT and CDR2 as YNNKEL (reference sequence). The data were produced by immunoSEQ multiplex PCR, yet TCRdb's version contains in-frame clones alone and is incomplete. The table has approximately 280,000 clones, approximately 84% seen once. The Seattle patients, enrolled during active infection, were followed longitudinally. The sequence came from a human donor with COVID-19, enrolled during active disease. The donor label of this sample is uncertain. The chain employs TRBV3-1 (or the pseudogene TRBV3-2) and TRBJ1-2; unclear D gene. Input material: peripheral blood. The CDR3 loop is CASSQDGRERYGYTF. The CDR3, as DNA: TGTGCCAGCAGCCAAGATGGTAGGGAGCGCTATGGCTACACCTTC.